These 28 T cell receptor beta chains share one sample of origin, sequenced in a study of control samples from healthy donors and cancer patients. The data were produced by immunoSEQ multiplex PCR, yet TCRdb's version contains in-frame clones alone and is incomplete. The sample shows approximately 86,000 clones, about 92% of them seen only once. Sequencing input: blood. The source is a woman in her twenties or thirties in good health.

J is TRBJ2-2 and V is TRBV28; TRBD1 matches at 7 bases. CDR3 length: 15 residues. Germline CDR1 is MDHEN and CDR2 is SYDVKM. Trimming at V came to 2 bases and at J to 6 bases, leaving 6 bases not matched to a gene. The DNA for the CDR3 is TGTGCCAGCAGTTTACTTGGACAGGTGGCCGGGGAGCTGTTTTTT. Translating gives CASSLLGQVAGELFF.

This clone has a single count. V gene TRBV6-1 combines with J gene TRBJ1-1, with D unclear. CDR3 length equals 15 residues. Per germline, CDR1 MNHNS and CDR2 SASEGT. With 1 base removed from V and 1 base from J, the gap between germline ends came to 10 bases. Here the CDR3 reads CASSEGGGRNTEAFF. CDR3 sequence (DNA): TGTGCCAGCAGTGAAGGTGGAGGGAGGAACACTGAAGCTTTCTTT.

The chain uses TRBV10-3 and TRBJ2-1, with TRBD2 identical over 7 bases. This CDR3 is built from 15 residues. V lost 10 bases and J lost 7; bases outside the gene matches: 16. Germline CDR1 ENHRY, CDR2 SYGVKD. In DNA, the CDR3 is TGTGCCACCTTGACTACGGCGGGAGCGTTGAATGAGCAGTTCTTC. It specifies CATLTTAGALNEQFF.

A single count supports this clone. The chain is built from TRBV2 and TRBJ2-6, with 8 bases aligning to TRBD1. V shed 6 bases and J 1 base; nucleotides not matched to a gene: 11. CDR1 SNHLY and CDR2 FYNNEI come from the germline V gene. The CDR3 runs to 18 residues. CDR3 protein: CASRGGQARGSGANVLTF. The DNA of the CDR3 is TGTGCCAGCAGGGGGGGACAGGCCCGGGGTTCTGGGGCCAACGTCCTGACTTTC.

A note on this clone: The junction departs from germline at one end; a sequencing error may be responsible. This chain connects TRBV7-9 to TRBJ1-1, with D hard to call. Looked up from germline, CDR1 is SEHNR and CDR2 is FQNEAQ (reference sequence). CDR3 length: 12 amino acids. CDR3 in DNA: TGTGCCAGCAGCTTAGAAAGAGGGTTGCTTCTCTTT. Protein sequence: CASSLERGLLLF.

The rearrangement links TRBV7-3 to TRBJ1-2, with 7 bases lining up with TRBD1. Per germline, CDR1 SGHTA and CDR2 FQGTGA. The length of the CDR3 is 15 residues. V was clipped by 0 bases and J by 4 bases; unmatched bases: 5. In DNA form, the CDR3 reads TGTGCCAGCAGCTTAACGCCAGGGGGTGCCTATGGCTACACCTTC. Protein sequence: CASSLTPGGAYGYTF.

The chain couples TRBV4-2 to TRBJ2-2, with TRBD2 matching over 8 bases. The CDR3 is made up of 17 amino acids. Germline V gene sequence: CDR1 LGHNA, CDR2 YNFKEQ. J lost 5 bases, V lost 1 base, and 9 bases had no gene match. This CDR3 reads CASSQAGLAGATGELFF. The CDR3 bases are TGTGCCAGCAGCCAAGCCGGGCTAGCGGGTGCTACCGGGGAGCTGTTTTTT.

This sequence joins TRBV28 and TRBJ2-3; D not resolved. The CDR3 runs 12 residues. Germline V gene data show CDR1 as MDHEN and CDR2 as SYDVKM. The V end lost 4 bases, the J end lost 2 bases, and 4 bases lay between the germline ends. The CDR3 region is CASSSPTDTQYF. DNA for the CDR3: TGTGCCAGCAGTTCGCCCACAGATACGCAGTATTTT.

The chain links TRBV6-1 to TRBJ2-1; TRBD2 matches 8 bases. V shed 4 bases, J shed 3 bases, and the junction held 8 bases outside the gene matches. Germline-derived CDR1 and CDR2 are MNHNS and SASEGT. The CDR3 consists of 16 residues. Here the CDR3 reads CASSGGGTRVYNEQFF. CDR3 nucleotide sequence: TGTGCCAGCAGTGGAGGAGGGACTAGGGTCTACAATGAGCAGTTCTTC.

This chain joins TRBV6-5 and TRBJ1-1; D gene unclear. The CDR3 runs to 14 residues. V was trimmed by 6 bases and J by 0 bases, leaving 11 bases between them. Germline V lookup: CDR1 MNHEY, CDR2 SVGAGI. The CDR3 DNA reads TGTGCCAGCAGGGAGCGGGATTTGAACACTGAAGCTTTCTTT. This translates into CASRERDLNTEAFF.

J is TRBJ1-2 and V is TRBV25-1; a possible D gene is TRBD1 (6 bases). CDR1 is MGHDK, CDR2 SYGVNS, per germline. The CDR3 is made up of 15 amino acids. V lost 1 base, J lost 6 bases, and 15 bases lay in between. CDR3 nucleotide sequence: TGTGCCAGCAGTGAATTTAACAGGGTGGTGGATGGCTACACCTTC. Translated, it gives CASSEFNRVVDGYTF.

The chain couples TRBV24-1 to TRBJ1-2; 8 bases map to TRBD1. This CDR3 has 15 amino acids. V was clipped by 4 bases and J by 6 bases; unmatched bases: 9. Germline CDR1 reads KGHDR; CDR2 reads SFDVKD. The CDR3, as DNA: TGTGCCACCAGTGACCGCAGACAGGGGCAGGATGGCTACACCTTC. Translation: CATSDRRQGQDGYTF.

The V and J genes are TRBV19 and TRBJ1-2, with 7 bases that match TRBD1. Germline V gives CDR1 LNHDA, CDR2 SQIVND (reference sequence). After removal of 4 bases from V and 4 bases from J, the junction contained 3 bases not matched to a gene. The CDR3 length is 13 residues. As DNA, the CDR3 is TGTGCCAGTAGTAGGGGACAGCTCTATGGCTACACCTTC. Protein product: CASSRGQLYGYTF.

This chain connects TRBV5-1 to TRBJ1-3; D might be TRBD1 (6 bases). CDR1 SGHRS and CDR2 YFSETQ come from the germline V gene. There are 16 residues in the CDR3. With 3 bases removed from V and 0 bases from J, the gap between germline ends came to 13 bases. CDR3 sequence: CASSSKGGYSGNTIYF. The DNA for the CDR3 is TGCGCCAGCAGCTCCAAGGGGGGCTACTCTGGAAACACCATATATTTT.

This clone was seen only once. The chain employs TRBV27 and TRBJ1-5; D remains ambiguous. This CDR3 is 14 amino acids long. V was clipped by 3 bases and J by 0 bases, with 6 bases between them. Germline CDR1 is MNHEY and CDR2 is SMNVEV (reference sequence). The CDR3 DNA reads TGTGCCAGCAGTTTGGCCGGTAGCAATCAGCCCCAGCATTTT. Protein product: CASSLAGSNQPQHF.

The chain employs TRBV9 and TRBJ1-2, with 9 nucleotides matching TRBD1. V gave up 2 bases and J gave up 5 bases; unmatched junction bases: 1. This CDR3 has 13 residues. Germline V CDR1 and CDR2: SGDLS, YYNGEE. In nucleotides, the CDR3 is TGTGCCAGCAGCGTGGGACAGGGATATGGCTACACCTTC. This gives the protein CASSVGQGYGYTF.

This chain uses TRBV6-1 with TRBJ1-2, with D perhaps matching TRBD1 (6 bases). V was cut by 2 bases and J by 8 bases, with 21 bases left in between. The CDR3 sequence is 16 residues long. Germline CDR1 reads MNHNS; CDR2 reads SASEGT. This CDR3 is CASSEISDRGALGYTF. In DNA, the CDR3 is TGTGCCAGCAGTGAAATATCAGATAGGGGGGCGCTGGGCTACACCTTC.

The chain uses TRBV2 and TRBJ1-2; no firm D call. The length of the CDR3 is 13 residues. Germline V gene data show CDR1 as SNHLY and CDR2 as FYNNEI. Trimming shortened V by 7 bases and J by 4 bases, and 13 bases separated the two germline ends. The CDR3 is CASTYIRTYGYTF. DNA for the CDR3: TGTGCCAGCACATACATAAGGACCTATGGCTACACCTTC.

The J gene is TRBJ2-3, the V gene TRBV6-4, with 10 positions matching TRBD2. CDR3 length: 16 residues. V shed 4 bases and J 0 bases; nucleotides not matched to a gene: 4. CDR1 and CDR2 (germline): MRHNA, SNTAGT. The CDR3 reads CASSAGTSESTDTQYF. The CDR3 DNA reads TGTGCCAGCAGTGCTGGGACTAGCGAAAGCACAGATACGCAGTATTTT.

The rearrangement joins TRBV24-1 to TRBJ1-2; the match to TRBD1 covers 9 bases. Germline V gene data show CDR1 as KGHDR and CDR2 as SFDVKD. The CDR3 is 15 residues long. The junction had 6 bases not matched to a gene; V was cut back by 3 bases and J by 5 bases. The CDR3 nucleotides read TGTGCCACCAGTGATCCCGGGACAGGGCGTTATGGCTACACCTTC. This encodes CATSDPGTGRYGYTF.

This chain links TRBV19 with TRBJ2-1; TRBD2 aligns across 11 bases. Germline V gene data show CDR1 as LNHDA and CDR2 as SQIVND (reference sequence). The CDR3 is 18 amino acids. J lost 0 bases, V lost 4 bases, and 8 bases had no gene match. CDR3 in amino acids: CASSRGLAASFSYNEQFF. CDR3 DNA sequence: TGTGCCAGTAGTAGGGGACTAGCGGCCTCATTCTCCTACAATGAGCAGTTCTTC.

The V gene is TRBV7-9, the J gene TRBJ2-3; TRBD2 agrees at 9 bases. Looked up from germline, CDR1 is SEHNR and CDR2 is FQNEAQ (reference sequence). This CDR3 has 16 amino acids. The V and J ends lost 5 bases and 7 bases, in that order; junction bases with no gene match: 13. Here the CDR3 DNA reads TGTGCCAGCAGCGGTCGTATAGCGGGAGTTGGAAATACGCAGTATTTT. It encodes CASSGRIAGVGNTQYF.

The rearrangement links TRBV6-2 or TRBV6-3 to TRBJ2-1; D gene ambiguous. V was clipped by 2 bases and J by 8 bases, with 7 bases between them. This CDR3 comprises 12 residues. CDR1 is MNHEY, CDR2 SVGEGT, per germline. DNA for the CDR3: TGTGCCAGCAGTTACCTTTTCCATGAGCAGTTCTTC. Its protein product is CASSYLFHEQFF.

The gene calls are TRBV11-3 and TRBJ2-5, with D perhaps matching TRBD1 or TRBD2 (6 bases each). The V end was cut by 5 bases, the J end by 4 bases, with 14 bases between. In germline, CDR1 is SGHNT, CDR2 YENEEA. The CDR3 loop spans 14 amino acids. Here the CDR3 reads CASSNPGAGETQYF. Written as DNA, the CDR3 is TGTGCCAGCAGCAACCCGGGGGCTGGAGAGACCCAGTACTTC.

The gene calls are TRBV6-5 and TRBJ1-1; 10 nucleotides match TRBD1. There are 16 residues in the CDR3. Germline-derived CDR1 and CDR2 are MNHEY and SVGAGI. The V and J ends lost 1 base and 4 bases, in that order; junction bases with no gene match: 6. The DNA of the CDR3 is TGTGCCAGCAGTTACTTAAGGACAGGGGGGACCACTGAAGCTTTCTTT. It translates to CASSYLRTGGTTEAFF.

This chain uses TRBV7-3 with TRBJ2-2; the match to TRBD1 covers 9 bases. Germline-derived CDR1 and CDR2 are SGHTA and FQGTGA. V was pared by 5 bases and J by 7 bases, with 11 bases of the junction left unmatched. CDR3 size: 16 residues. The CDR3 region is CASSRRDRVVGGELFF. The CDR3 nucleotides read TGTGCCAGCAGCCGCAGGGACAGGGTCGTAGGCGGGGAGCTGTTTTTT.

The chain employs TRBV11-2 and TRBJ2-7; the D call may be TRBD1 or TRBD2 (6 bases each). Germline CDR1 is SGHAT and CDR2 is FQNNGV. V was shortened by 9 bases and J by 9 bases, with 18 bases between the two germline ends. The CDR3 sequence is 12 residues long. The CDR3 is CASKGGPGVQYF. The DNA for the CDR3 is TGTGCCAGTAAGGGGGGCCCTGGGGTGCAGTACTTC. The full variable domain, completed using reference TRBV11-2 and TRBJ2-7, is EAGVAQSPRYKIIEKRQSVAFWCNPISGHATLYWYQQILGQGPKLLIQFQNNGVVDDSQLPKDRFSAERLKGVDSTLKIQPAKLEDSAVYLCASKGGPGVQYFGPGTRLTVT.

The chain has TRBV18 and TRBJ1-3; tentative D call: TRBD1 (5 bases). The V and J ends lost 5 bases and 2 bases respectively, with 10 bases between them. Germline CDR1 KGHSH, CDR2 LQKENI. CDR3 length equals 14 residues. The CDR3: CASSGGLTGNTIYF. The DNA of the CDR3 is TGTGCCAGCTCAGGGGGACTCACTGGAAACACCATATATTTT.